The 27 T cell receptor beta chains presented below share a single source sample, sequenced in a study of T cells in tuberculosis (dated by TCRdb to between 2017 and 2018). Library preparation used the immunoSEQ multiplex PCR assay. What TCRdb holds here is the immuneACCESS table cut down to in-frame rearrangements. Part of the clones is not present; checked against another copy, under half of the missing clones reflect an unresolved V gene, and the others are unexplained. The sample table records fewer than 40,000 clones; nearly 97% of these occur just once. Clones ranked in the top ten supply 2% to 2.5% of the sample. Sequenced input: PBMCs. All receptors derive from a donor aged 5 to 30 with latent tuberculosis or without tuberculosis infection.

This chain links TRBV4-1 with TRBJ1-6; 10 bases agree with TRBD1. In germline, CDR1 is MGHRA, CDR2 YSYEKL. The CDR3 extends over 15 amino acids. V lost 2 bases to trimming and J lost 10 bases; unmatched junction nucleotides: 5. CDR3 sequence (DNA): TGCGCCAGCAGCCAACCGGGACAGGGGTTCTCACCCCTCCACTTT. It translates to CASSQPGQGFSPLHF.

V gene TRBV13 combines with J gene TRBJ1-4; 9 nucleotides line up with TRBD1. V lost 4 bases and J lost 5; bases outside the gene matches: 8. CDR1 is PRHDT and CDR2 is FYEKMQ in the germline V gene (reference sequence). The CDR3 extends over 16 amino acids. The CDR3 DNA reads TGTGCCAGCAGCTCCAATCCGGGACAGGGAAATGAAAAACTGTTTTTT. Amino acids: CASSSNPGQGNEKLFF.

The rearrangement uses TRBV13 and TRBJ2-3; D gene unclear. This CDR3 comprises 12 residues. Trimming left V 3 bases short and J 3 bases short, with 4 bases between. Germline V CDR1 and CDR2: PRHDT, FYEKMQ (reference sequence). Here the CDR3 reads CASSFSTDTQYF. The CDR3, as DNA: TGTGCCAGCAGCTTCAGTACAGATACGCAGTATTTT.

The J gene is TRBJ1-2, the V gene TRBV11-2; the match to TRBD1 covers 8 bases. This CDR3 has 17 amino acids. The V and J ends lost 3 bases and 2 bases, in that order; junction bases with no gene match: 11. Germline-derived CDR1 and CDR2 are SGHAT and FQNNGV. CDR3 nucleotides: TGTGCCAGCAGCTTCTTTGACAGGGGCAACAAAAACTATGGCTACACCTTC. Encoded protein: CASSFFDRGNKNYGYTF.

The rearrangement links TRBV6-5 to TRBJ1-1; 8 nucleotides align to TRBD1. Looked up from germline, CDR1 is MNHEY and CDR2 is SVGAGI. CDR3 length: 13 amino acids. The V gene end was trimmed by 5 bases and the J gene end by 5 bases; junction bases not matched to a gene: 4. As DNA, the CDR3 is TGTGCCAGCAGTGACTACAGGGGGACTGAAGCTTTCTTT. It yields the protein CASSDYRGTEAFF.

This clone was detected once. DNA of the CDR3: TGTGCCAGCAGCTCCCGGACAGGGGGGATCACTGAAGCTTTCTTT. Translated, it gives CASSSRTGGITEAFF. The V call is TRBV5-5, the J call TRBJ1-1; 10 positions match TRBD1. V trimming: 3 bases; J trimming: 4 bases; junction bases outside the gene matches: 6. From germline, CDR1 is SGHKS and CDR2 YYEKEE (reference sequence). The CDR3 is 15 amino acids. Supplemented by reference TRBV5-5 and TRBJ1-1, the full variable domain reads DAGVTQSPTHLIKTRGQQVTLRCSPISGHKSVSWYQQVLGQGPQFIFQYYEKEERGRGNFPDRFSARQFPNYSSELNVNALLLGDSALYLCASSSRTGGITEAFFGQGTRLTVV.

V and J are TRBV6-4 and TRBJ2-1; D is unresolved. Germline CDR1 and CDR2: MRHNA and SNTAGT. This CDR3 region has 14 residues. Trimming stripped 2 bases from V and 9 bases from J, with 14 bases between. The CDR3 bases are TGTGCCAGCAGTGACCGATCCTTTAGTGGTGAGCAGTTCTTC. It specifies CASSDRSFSGEQFF.

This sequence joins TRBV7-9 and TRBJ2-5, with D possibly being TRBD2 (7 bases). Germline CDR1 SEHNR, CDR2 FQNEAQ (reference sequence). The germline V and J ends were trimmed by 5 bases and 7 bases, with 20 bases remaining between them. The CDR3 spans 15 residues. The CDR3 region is CASSQLGGPEGTQYF. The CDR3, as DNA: TGTGCCAGCAGCCAACTGGGGGGGCCGGAGGGGACCCAGTACTTC.

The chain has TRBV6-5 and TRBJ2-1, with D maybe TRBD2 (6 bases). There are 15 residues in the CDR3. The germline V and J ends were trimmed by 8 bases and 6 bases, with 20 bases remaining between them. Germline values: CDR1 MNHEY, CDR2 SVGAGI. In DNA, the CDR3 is TGTGCCAGCTCACTTCCCGGGACTTTTACCAATGAGCAGTTCTTC. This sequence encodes CASSLPGTFTNEQFF.

CDR3 nucleotides: TGTGCCAGCAGCCCCAGGCGGGTCTCCTCTGGAAACACCATATATTTT. It translates to CASSPRRVSSGNTIYF. J is TRBJ1-3 and V is TRBV7-6; D is unclear. Germline CDR1 is SGHVS and CDR2 is FNYEAQ. The CDR3 totals 16 residues. Trimming cost V 5 bases and J 0 bases, with 14 bases left between them.

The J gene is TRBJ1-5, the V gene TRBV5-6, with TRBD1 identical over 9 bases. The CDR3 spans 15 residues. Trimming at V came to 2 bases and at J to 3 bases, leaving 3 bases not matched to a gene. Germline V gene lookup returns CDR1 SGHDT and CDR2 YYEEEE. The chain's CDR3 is CASSLGTGHNQPQHF. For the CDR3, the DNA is TGTGCCAGCAGCTTAGGGACAGGGCACAATCAGCCCCAGCATTTT.

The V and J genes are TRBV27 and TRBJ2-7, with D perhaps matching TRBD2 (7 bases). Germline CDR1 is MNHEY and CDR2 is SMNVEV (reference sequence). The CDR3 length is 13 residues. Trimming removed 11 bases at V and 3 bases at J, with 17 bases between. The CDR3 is CASAGGPGYEQYF. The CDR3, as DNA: TGTGCCTCCGCCGGGGGGCCCGGCTACGAGCAGTACTTC.

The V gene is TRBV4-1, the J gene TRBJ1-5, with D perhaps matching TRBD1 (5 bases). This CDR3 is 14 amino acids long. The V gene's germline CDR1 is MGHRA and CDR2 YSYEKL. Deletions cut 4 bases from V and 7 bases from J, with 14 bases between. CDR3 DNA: TGCGCCAGCAGCCCAGGGTACGGAGACCAGCCCCAGCATTTT. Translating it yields CASSPGYGDQPQHF.

The CDR3 nucleotides read TGTGCCAGCAGTTCCTATGAGACTGGTGCCTACGAGCAGTACTTC. Amino acids: CASSSYETGAYEQYF. The chain carries TRBV6-1 and TRBJ2-7; no clear D gene. The V and J ends lost 5 bases and 2 bases respectively, with 16 bases between them. The germline V gene has CDR1 MNHNS and CDR2 SASEGT. The CDR3 is 15 residues long.

The CDR3 DNA reads TGCGCCAGCAGCTTGGGGGGTAGCGGGCCTCAAGAGACCCAGTACTTC. This sequence encodes CASSLGGSGPQETQYF. J is TRBJ2-5 and V is TRBV5-1, with 7 bases aligning to TRBD2. CDR1 is SGHRS and CDR2 is YFSETQ in the germline V gene. V was pared by 0 bases and J by 2 bases, with 7 bases of the junction left unmatched. The CDR3 spans 16 residues.

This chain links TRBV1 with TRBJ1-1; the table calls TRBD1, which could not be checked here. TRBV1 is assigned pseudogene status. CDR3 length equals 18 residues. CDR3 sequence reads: CTSSQENTDRGLTDEAFF. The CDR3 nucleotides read TGCACCAGCAGCCAAGAAAATACGGACAGGGGCCTTACCGATGAAGCTTTCTTT.

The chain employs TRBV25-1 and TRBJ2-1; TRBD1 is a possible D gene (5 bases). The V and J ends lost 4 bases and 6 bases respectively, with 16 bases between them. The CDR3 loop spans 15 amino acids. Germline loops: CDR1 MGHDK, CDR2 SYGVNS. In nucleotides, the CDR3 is TGTGCCAGCAGTGTGACAGCCCCGGCGATCAATGAGCAGTTCTTC. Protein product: CASSVTAPAINEQFF.

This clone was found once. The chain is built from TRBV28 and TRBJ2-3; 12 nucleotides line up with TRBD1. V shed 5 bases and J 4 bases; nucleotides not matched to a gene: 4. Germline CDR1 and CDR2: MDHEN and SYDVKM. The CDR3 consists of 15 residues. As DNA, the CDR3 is TGTGCCAGCAGTCTCCGGGACAGGGGGCCAGATACGCAGTATTTT. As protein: CASSLRDRGPDTQYF.

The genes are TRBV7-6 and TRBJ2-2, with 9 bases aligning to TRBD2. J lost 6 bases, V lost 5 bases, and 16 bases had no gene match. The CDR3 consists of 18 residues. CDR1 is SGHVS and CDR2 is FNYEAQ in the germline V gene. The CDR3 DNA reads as TGTGCCAGCAGCCTACGACTACGCGGGGGGGCCGGGTCCGGGGAGCTGTTTTTT. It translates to CASSLRLRGGAGSGELFF.

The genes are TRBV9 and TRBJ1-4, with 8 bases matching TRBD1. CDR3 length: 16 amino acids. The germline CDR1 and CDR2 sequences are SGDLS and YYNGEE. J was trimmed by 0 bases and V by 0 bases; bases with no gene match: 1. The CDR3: CASSVAQGATNEKLFF. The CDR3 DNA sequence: TGTGCCAGCAGCGTAGCACAGGGGGCAACTAATGAAAAACTGTTTTTT. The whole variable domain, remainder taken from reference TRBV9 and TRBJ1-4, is DSGVTQTPKHLITATGQRVTLRCSPRSGDLSVYWYQQSLDQGLQFLIQYYNGEERAKGNILERFSAQQFPDLHSELNLSSLELGDSALYFCASSVAQGATNEKLFFGSGTQLSVL.

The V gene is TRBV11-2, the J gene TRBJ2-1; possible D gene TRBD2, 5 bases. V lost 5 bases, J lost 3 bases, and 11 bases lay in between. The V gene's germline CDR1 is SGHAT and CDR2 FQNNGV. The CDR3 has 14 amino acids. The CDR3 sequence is CASSPLRVYNEQFF. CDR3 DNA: TGTGCCAGCAGCCCACTGAGGGTCTACAATGAGCAGTTCTTC.

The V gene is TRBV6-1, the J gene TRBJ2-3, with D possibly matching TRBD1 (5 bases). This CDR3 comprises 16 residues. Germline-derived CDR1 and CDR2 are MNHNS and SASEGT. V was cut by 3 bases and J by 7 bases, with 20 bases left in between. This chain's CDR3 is CASSDHGRAGSYTQYF. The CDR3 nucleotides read TGTGCCAGCAGTGACCACGGTCGGGCAGGGTCATATACGCAGTATTTT.

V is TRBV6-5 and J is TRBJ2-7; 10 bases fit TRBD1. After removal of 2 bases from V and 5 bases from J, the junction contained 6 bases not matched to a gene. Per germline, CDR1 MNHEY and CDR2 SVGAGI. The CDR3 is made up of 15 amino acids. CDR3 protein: CASSYLRDRGHEQYF. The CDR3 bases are TGTGCCAGCAGTTACCTCCGGGACAGGGGCCACGAGCAGTACTTC.

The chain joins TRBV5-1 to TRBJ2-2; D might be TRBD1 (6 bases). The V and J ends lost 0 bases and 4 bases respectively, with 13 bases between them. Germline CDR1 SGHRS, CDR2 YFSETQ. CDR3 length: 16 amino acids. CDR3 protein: CASSLDQGKRTGELFF. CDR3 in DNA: TGCGCCAGCAGCTTGGATCAGGGGAAGCGCACCGGGGAGCTGTTTTTT. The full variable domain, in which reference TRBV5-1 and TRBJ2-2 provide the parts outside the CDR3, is KAGVTQTPRYLIKTRGQQVTLSCSPISGHRSVSWYQQTPGQGLQFLFEYFSETQRNKGNFPGRFSGRQFSNSRSEMNVSTLELGDSALYLCASSLDQGKRTGELFFGEGSRLTVL.

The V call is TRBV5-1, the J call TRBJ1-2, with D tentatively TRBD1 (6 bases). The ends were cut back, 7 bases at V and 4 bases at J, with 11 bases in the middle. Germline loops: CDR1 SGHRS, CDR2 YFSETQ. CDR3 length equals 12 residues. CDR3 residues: CASGGAGYGYTF. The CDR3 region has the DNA TGCGCCAGCGGGGGGGCTGGCTATGGCTACACCTTC.

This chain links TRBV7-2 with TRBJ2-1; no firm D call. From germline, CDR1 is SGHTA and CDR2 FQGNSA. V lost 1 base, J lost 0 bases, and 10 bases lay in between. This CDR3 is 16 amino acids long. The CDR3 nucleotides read TGTGCCAGCAGCTTAGGTACTGAGAGCTCCTACAATGAGCAGTTCTTC. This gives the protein CASSLGTESSYNEQFF.

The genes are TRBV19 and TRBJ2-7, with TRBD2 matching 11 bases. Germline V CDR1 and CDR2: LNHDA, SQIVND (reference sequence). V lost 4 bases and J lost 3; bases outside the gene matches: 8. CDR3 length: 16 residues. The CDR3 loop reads CASSTLASGRNYEQYF. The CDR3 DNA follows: TGTGCCAGTAGTACCCTAGCTAGCGGGAGGAACTACGAGCAGTACTTC.